This T cell receptor (beta chain) was recorded in a study of T cell repertoires in cytomegalovirus infection. Study-wide context: Public TCR beta signatures marked donors with CMV infection and the matching HLA.

Study-wide points: Dominating the ex vivo response were HLA-C-restricted CMV-specific TCR beta clonotypes. Identification of carriers of CMV plus the relevant HLA was achieved through cumulative public TCR beta family frequency.

This clonotype has at least ten counts. Its antigen is unknown. This CDR3 contains 15 residues. Trimming stripped 3 bases from V and 5 bases from J, with 17 bases between. Germline CDR1 LGHNA, CDR2 YSLEER. TCRdb re-derived calls from the reads in MiXCR, one entry per CDR3 protein. The data show approximately 250,000 distinct CDR3 sequences, approximately 8.3% seen once. The clonotype comes from a human donor in good health (CMV status not recorded). Some clones in this sample may be carry-over from other donors' samples. The sample comprised PBMCs. V gene TRBV4-3 combines with J gene TRBJ2-7; the D gene is possibly TRBD1 (6 bases). The CDR3 spells CASSHNTGSVHEQYF. CDR3 in DNA: TGCGCCAGCAGCCACAATACAGGGAGTGTCCACGAGCAGTACTTC.